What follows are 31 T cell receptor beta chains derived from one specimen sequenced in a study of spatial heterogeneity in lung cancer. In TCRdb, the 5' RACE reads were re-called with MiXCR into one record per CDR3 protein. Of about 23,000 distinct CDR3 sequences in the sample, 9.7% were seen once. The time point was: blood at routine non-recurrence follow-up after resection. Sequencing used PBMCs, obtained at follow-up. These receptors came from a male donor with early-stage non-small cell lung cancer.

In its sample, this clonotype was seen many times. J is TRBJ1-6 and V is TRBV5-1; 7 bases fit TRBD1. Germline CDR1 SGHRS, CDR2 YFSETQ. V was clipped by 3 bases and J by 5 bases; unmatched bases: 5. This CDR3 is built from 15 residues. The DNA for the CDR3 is TGCGCCAGCAGCTCCACAACAGGGGATAATTCACCCCTCCACTTT. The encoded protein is CASSSTTGDNSPLHF.

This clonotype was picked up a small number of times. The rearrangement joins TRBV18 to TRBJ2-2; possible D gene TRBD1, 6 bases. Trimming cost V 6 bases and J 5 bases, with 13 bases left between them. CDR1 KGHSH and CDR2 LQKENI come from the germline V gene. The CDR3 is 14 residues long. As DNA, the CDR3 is TGTGCCAGCTCGTCGGACAGCCGGACCGGGGAGCTGTTTTTT. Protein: CASSSDSRTGELFF.

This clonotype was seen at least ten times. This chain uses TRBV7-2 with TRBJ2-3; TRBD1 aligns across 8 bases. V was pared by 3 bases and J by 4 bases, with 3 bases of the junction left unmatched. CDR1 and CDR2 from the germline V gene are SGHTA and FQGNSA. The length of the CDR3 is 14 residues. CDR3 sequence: CASSFDRGADTQYF. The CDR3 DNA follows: TGTGCCAGCAGCTTCGACAGGGGTGCAGATACGCAGTATTTT.

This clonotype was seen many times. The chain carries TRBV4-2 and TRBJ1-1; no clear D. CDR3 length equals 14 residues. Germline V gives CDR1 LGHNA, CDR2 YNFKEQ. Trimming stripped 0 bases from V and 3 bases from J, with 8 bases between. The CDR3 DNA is TGTGCCAGCAGCCAAGATTCTGGCGACACTGAAGCTTTCTTT. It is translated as CASSQDSGDTEAFF.

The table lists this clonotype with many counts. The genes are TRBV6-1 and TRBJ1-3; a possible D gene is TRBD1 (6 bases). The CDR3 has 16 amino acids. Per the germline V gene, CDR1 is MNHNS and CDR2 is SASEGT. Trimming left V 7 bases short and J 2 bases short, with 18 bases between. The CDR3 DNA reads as TGTGCCAGCACCCAAAGAGGACAGCTTACTGGAAACACCATATATTTT. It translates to CASTQRGQLTGNTIYF.

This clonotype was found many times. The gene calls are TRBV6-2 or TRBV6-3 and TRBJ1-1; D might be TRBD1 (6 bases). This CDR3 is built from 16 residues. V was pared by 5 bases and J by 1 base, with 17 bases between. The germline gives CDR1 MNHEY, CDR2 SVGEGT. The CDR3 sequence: CASSRKGQRENTEAFF. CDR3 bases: TGTGCCAGCAGTCGTAAAGGACAGCGAGAGAACACTGAAGCTTTCTTT.

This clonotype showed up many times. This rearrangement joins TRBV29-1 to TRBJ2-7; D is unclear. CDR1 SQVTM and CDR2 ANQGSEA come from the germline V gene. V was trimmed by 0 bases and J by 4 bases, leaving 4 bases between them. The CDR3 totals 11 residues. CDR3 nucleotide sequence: TGCAGCGTTGAAGATCTATACGAGCAGTACTTC. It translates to CSVEDLYEQYF.

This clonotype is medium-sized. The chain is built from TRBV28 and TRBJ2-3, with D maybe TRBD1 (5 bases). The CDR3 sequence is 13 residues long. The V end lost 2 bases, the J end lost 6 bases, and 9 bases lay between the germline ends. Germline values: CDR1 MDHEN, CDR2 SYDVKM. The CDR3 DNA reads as TGTGCCAGCAGTTTAAAGGGGTTTGATACGCAGTATTTT. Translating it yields CASSLKGFDTQYF.

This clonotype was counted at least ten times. DNA for the CDR3: TGTGCCAGCAGCTCATCGGTGGACAGACCATATAGCAATCAGCCCCAGCATTTT. It is translated as CASSSSVDRPYSNQPQHF. The J gene is TRBJ1-5, the V gene TRBV7-8, with D possibly being TRBD1 (6 bases). The CDR3 is made up of 18 amino acids. Germline CDR1 is SGHVS and CDR2 is FQNEAQ. V lost 4 bases to trimming and J lost 0 bases, with 19 bases between them. Full variable domain (remainder filled in from reference TRBV7-8 and TRBJ1-5): GAGVSQSPRYKVAKRGQDVALRCDPISGHVSLFWYQQALGQGPEFLTYFQNEAQLDKSGLPSDRFFAERPEGSVSTLKIQRTQQEDSAVYLCASSSSVDRPYSNQPQHFGDGTRLSIL.

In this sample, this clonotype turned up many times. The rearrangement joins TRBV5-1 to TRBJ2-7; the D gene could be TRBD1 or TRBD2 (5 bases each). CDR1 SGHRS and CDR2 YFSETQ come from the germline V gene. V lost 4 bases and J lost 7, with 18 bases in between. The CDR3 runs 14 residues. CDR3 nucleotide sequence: TGCGCCAGCAGCCTTTGGGACGGCCTAGGGGAGCAGTACTTC. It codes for CASSLWDGLGEQYF. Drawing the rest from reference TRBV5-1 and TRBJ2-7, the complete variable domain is KAGVTQTPRYLIKTRGQQVTLSCSPISGHRSVSWYQQTPGQGLQFLFEYFSETQRNKGNFPGRFSGRQFSNSRSEMNVSTLELGDSALYLCASSLWDGLGEQYFGPGTRLTVT.

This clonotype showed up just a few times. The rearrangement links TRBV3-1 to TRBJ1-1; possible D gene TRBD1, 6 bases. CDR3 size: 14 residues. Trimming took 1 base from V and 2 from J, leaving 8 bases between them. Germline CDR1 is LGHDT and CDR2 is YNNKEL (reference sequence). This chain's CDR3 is CASSQGGGNTEAFF. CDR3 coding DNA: TGTGCCAGCAGCCAAGGAGGGGGTAACACTGAAGCTTTCTTT.

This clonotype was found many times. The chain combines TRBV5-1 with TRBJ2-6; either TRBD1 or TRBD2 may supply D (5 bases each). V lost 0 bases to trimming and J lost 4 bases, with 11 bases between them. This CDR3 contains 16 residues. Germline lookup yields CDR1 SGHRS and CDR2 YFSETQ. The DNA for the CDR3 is TGCGCCAGCAGCTTGGTGCCGGGGCGAGGGGCCAACGTCCTGACTTTC. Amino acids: CASSLVPGRGANVLTF.

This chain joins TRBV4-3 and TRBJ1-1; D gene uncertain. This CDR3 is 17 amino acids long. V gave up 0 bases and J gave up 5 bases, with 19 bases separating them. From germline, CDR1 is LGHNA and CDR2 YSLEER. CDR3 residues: CASSQDRRAGGRTEAFF. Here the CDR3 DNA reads TGCGCCAGCAGCCAAGACCGGAGGGCTGGAGGTAGGACTGAAGCTTTCTTT.

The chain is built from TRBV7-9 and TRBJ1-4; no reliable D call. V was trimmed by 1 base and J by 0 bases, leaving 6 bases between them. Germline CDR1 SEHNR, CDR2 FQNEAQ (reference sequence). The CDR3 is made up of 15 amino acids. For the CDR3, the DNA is TGTGCCAGCAGCTTAGGAGAGACAACTAATGAAAAACTGTTTTTT. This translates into CASSLGETTNEKLFF.

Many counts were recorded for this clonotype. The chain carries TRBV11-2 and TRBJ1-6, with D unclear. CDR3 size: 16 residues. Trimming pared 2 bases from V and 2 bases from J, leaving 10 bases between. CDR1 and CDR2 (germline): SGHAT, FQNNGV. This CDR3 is CASSLTQTPYNSPLHF. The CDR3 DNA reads TGTGCCAGCAGCTTAACGCAGACGCCCTATAATTCACCCCTCCACTTT.

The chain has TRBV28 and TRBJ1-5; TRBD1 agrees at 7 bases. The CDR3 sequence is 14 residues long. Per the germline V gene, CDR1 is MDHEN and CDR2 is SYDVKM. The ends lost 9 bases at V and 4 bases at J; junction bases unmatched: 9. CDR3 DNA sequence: TGTGCCAGTCGCTCAGGGGGAATTAATCAGCCCCAGCATTTT. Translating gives CASRSGGINQPQHF.

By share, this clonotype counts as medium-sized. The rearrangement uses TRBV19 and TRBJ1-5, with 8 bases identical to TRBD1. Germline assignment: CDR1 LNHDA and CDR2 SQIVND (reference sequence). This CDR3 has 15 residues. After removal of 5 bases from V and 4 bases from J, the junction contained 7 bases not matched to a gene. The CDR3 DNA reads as TGTGCCAGTAGTGGACAGGGCCGTATTAATCAGCCCCAGCATTTT. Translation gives CASSGQGRINQPQHF.

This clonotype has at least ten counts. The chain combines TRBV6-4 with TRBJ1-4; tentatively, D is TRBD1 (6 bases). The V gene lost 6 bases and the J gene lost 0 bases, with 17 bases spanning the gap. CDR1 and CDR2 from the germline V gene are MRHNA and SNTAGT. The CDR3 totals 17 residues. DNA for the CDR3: TGTGCCAGCAGAGCTACCGACAGGCAACCAACTAATGAAAAACTGTTTTTT. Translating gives CASRATDRQPTNEKLFF.

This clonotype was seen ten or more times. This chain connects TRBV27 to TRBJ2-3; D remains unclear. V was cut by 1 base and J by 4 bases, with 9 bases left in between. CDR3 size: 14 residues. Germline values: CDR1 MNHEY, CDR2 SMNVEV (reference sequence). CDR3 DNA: TGTGCCAGCAGTTTATTTGCGAATCCAGATACGCAGTATTTT. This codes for CASSLFANPDTQYF.

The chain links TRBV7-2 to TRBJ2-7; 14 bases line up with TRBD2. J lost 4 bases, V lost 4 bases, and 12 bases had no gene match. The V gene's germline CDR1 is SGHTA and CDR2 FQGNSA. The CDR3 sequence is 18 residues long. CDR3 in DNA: TGTGCCAGCAGCTCACCCCCTGGACTAGCGGGGGGCGGGTACGAGCAGTACTTC. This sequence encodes CASSSPPGLAGGGYEQYF.

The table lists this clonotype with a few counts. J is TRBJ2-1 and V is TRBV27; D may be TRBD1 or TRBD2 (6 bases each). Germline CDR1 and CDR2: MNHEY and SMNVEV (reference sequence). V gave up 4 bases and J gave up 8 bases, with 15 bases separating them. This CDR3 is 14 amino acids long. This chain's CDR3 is CASSSTVGGHEQFF. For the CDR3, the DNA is TGTGCCAGCAGTTCGACAGTGGGGGGCCATGAGCAGTTCTTC.

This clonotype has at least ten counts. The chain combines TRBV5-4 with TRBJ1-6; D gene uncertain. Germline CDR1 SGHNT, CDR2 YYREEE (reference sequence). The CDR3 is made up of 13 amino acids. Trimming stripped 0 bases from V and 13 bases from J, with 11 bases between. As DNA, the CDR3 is TGTGCCAGCAGCTTGGATCTGGCAGCTCCCCTCCACTTT. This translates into CASSLDLAAPLHF.

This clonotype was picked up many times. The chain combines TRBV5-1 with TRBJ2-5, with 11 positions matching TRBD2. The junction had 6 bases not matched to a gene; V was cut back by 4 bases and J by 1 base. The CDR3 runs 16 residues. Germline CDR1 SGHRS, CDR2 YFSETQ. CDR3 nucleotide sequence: TGCGCCAGCAGCACCGCTAGCGGGGGGACCCAAGAGACCCAGTACTTC. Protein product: CASSTASGGTQETQYF.

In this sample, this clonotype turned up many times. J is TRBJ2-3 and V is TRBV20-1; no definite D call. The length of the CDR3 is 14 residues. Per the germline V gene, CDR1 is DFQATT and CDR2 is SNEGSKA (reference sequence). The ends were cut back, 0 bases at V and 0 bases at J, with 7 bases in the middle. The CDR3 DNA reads TGCAGTGCTAGAGATCCCAGGAGCACAGATACGCAGTATTTT. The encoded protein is CSARDPRSTDTQYF.

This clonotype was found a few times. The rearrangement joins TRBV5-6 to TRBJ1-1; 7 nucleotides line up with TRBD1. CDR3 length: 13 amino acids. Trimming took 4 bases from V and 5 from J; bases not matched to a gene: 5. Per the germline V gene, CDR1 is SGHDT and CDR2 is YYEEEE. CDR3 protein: CASSTYRGTEAFF. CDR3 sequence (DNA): TGTGCCAGCAGCACATACAGGGGAACTGAAGCTTTCTTT.

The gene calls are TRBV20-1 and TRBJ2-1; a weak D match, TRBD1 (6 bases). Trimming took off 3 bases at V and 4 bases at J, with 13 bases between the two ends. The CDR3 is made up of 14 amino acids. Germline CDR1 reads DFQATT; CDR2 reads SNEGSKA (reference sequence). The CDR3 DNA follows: TGCAGTGCTAGGCAGGGGCTCGTGTACAATGAGCAGTTCTTC. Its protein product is CSARQGLVYNEQFF.

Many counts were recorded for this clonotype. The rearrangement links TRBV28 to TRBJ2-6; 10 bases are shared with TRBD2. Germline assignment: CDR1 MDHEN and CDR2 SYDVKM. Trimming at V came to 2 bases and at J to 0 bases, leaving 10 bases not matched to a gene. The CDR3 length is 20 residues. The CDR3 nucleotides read TGTGCCAGCAGTTTAAATTTGGGACTAGCGACCAGCTCTGGGGCCAACGTCCTGACTTTC. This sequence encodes CASSLNLGLATSSGANVLTF.

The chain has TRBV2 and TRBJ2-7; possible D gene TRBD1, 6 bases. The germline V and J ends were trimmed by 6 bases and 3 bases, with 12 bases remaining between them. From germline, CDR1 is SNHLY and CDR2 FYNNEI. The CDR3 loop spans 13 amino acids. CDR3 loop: CASRGAGVYEQYF. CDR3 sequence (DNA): TGTGCCAGCAGGGGGGCAGGGGTCTACGAGCAGTACTTC.

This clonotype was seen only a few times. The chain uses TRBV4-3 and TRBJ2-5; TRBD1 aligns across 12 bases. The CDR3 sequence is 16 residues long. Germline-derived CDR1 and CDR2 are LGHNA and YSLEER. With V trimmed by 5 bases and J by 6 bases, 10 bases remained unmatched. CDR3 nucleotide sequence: TGCGCCAGCAGCGACATGCCGGGACAGGGGGCGAAGACCCAGTACTTC. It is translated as CASSDMPGQGAKTQYF.

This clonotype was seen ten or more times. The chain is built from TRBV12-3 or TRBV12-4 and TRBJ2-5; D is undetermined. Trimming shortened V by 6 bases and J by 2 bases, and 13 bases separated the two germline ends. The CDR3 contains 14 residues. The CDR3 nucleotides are TGTGCCAGCAGGCCCAGTGGTCCTCAAGAGACCCAGTACTTC. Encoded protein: CASRPSGPQETQYF.

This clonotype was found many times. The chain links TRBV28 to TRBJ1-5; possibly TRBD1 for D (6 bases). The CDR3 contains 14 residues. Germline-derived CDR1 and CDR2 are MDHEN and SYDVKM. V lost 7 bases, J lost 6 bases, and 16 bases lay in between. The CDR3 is CASNPGGATQPQHF. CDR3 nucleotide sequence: TGTGCCAGCAATCCCGGGGGGGCGACTCAGCCCCAGCATTTT.